The T cell receptor beta chain under discussion was sequenced for a study of blood T cell repertoires in COVID-19 (dated by TCRdb to 2020 to 2021). Broadly, across the study: Samples covering the acute and convalescent phases of COVID-19 were provided by collaborators in the United States, Italy and Spain. The prospective study material was composed of cDNA or gDNA derived from T cells, B-cell-depleted T cells, or PBMCs. Deeply sampled blood TCRbeta repertoires from subjects exposed to, actively infected with, or recovered from COVID-19 were included in the dataset. The repertoires were released in a freely available public database meant as a resource for research on the immune response to SARS-CoV-2. The samples were drawn from the first 160 participants of the ongoing ImmuneRACE study and from over a thousand subjects provided by 6 global collaborators. Nearly every sample came with metadata listing a de-identified subject ID, COVID-19 status, age in years and sex. Where HLA class I and class II types were available, the types were taken from metadata supplied by the sample provider, not from assay-based typing.

A note on this clone: It has no known antigen specificity. Base qualities are missing; no much larger clone stands one base away.

Its CDR3 holds 15 amino acids, cysteine through phenylalanine. Only the CDR3 DNA stays, 45 bases, in frame from base 1. V is reduced by 1 base and J by 0 bases, leaving a spacing of 8 bases between them. Sequences MDHEN (CDR1) and SYDVKM (CDR2) are obtained from the germline V gene. Summary of the overall study and its limitations: The quantity of clinical and demographic metadata differed by source and by participant and was supplied without curation.

TCRbeta CDR3 regions were amplified from genomic DNA by means of the immunoSEQ Assay, a bias-controlled multiplex PCR. The source study handled its data this way. The number of nucleated cells in each sample was estimated by amplification of reference gene primers within the assay. Sequence reads were collapsed and filtered to measure the absolute abundance of every unique TCRbeta CDR3 rearrangement. For each sample, productive Simpson clonality was calculated by taking the square root of Simpson's diversity index across productive rearrangements. TCRdb retrieved this table from immuneACCESS and kept in-frame rearrangements only. Not all clones are present; in checked studies, unresolved V genes account for under half, and no reason is known for the remainder. Clone size and V and J calls were adopted from that table, with D and trimming inferred from the DNA. The sample contains 65,000 to 90,000 clones, roughly 84% of them found a single time. The biggest ten clones account for about 11% of the sample.

The collaborating institutions used their own protocols to collect whole blood in K2EDTA tubes. For TCRbeta analysis, collaborator samples were shipped as frozen whole blood, as isolated PBMCs, or as DNA extracted from either sample type. The chain employs TRBV28 and TRBJ2-3; the D region possibly corresponds to TRBD1 (5 bases align). The receptor was isolated from a young woman with acute or convalescent COVID-19. Sequencing input: peripheral blood. The nucleotides read TGTGCCAGCAGTTTATCGCCAGGGAGCACAGATACGCAGTATTTT. This encodes CASSLSPGSTDTQYF.